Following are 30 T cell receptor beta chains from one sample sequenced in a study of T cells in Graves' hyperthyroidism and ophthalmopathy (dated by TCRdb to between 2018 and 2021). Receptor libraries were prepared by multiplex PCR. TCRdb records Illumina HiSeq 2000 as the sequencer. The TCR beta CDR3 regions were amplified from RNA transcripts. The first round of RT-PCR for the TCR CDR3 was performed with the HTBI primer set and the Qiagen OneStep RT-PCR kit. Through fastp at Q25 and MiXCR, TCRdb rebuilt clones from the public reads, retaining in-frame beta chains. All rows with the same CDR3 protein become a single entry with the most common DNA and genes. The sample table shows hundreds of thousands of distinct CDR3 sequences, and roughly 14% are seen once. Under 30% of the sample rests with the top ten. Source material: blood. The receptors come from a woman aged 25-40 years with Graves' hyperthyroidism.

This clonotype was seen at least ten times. CDR3 coding DNA: TGTGCCAGCAGTGCAGACCCCCCGGGACTAGACTACAATGAGCAGTTCTTC. It translates to CASSADPPGLDYNEQFF. The rearrangement joins TRBV2 to TRBJ2-1; 8 bases line up with TRBD2. This CDR3 contains 17 residues. Germline V gene data show CDR1 as SNHLY and CDR2 as FYNNEI. The V and J ends lost 4 bases and 3 bases, in that order; junction bases with no gene match: 11.

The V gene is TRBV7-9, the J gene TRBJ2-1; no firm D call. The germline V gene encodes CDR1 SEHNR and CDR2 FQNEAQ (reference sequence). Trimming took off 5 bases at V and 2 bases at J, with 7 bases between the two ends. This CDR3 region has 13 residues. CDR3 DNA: TGTGCCAGCAGCGCAATTACCTACAATGAGCAGTTCTTC. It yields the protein CASSAITYNEQFF.

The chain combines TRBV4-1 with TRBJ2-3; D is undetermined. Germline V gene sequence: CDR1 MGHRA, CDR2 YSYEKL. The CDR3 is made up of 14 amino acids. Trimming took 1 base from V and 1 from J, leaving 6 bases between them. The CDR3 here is CASSQGGRTDTQYF. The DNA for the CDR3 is TGCGCCAGCAGCCAAGGGGGTCGCACAGATACGCAGTATTTT.

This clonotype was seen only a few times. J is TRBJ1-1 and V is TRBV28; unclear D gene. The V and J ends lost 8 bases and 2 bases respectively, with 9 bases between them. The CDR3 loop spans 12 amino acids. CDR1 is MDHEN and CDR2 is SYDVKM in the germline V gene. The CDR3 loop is CASATGNTEAFF. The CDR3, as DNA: TGTGCCAGCGCGACGGGAAACACTGAAGCTTTCTTT.

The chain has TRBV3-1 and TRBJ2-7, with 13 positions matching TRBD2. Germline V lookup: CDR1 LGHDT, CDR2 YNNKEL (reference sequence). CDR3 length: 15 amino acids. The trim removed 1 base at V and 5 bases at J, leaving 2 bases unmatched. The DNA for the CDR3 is TGTGCCAGCAGCCAAGGACTAGCGGGAGGCGACGAGCAGTACTTC. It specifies CASSQGLAGGDEQYF.

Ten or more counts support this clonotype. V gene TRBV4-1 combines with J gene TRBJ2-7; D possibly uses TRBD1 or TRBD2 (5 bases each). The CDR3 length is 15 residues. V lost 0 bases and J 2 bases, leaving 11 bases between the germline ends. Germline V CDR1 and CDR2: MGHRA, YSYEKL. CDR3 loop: CASSQDWPGPYEQYF. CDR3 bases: TGCGCCAGCAGCCAAGATTGGCCGGGGCCCTACGAGCAGTACTTC.

The CDR3 spells CASSQDPGKIAEAFF. In DNA, the CDR3 is TGTGCCAGCAGCCAAGATCCGGGGAAGATCGCTGAAGCTTTCTTT. The genes are TRBV14 and TRBJ1-1; D unresolved. The CDR3 has 15 amino acids. Deletions cut 0 bases from V and 6 bases from J, with 14 bases between. Germline CDR1 is SGHDN and CDR2 is FVKESK.

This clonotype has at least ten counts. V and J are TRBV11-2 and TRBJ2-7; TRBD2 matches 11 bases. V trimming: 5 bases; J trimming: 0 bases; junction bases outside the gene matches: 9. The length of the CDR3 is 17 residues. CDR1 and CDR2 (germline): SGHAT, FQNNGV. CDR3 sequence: CASSDPSGRHFSYEQYF. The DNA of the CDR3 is TGTGCCAGCAGCGATCCTAGCGGGAGGCACTTCTCCTACGAGCAGTACTTC.

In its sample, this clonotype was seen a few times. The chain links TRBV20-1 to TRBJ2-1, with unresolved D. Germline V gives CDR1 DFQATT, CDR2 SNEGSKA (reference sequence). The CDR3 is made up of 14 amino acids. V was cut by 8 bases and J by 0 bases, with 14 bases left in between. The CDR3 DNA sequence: TGCAGTCAGACGGTGATGAGCTCCTACAATGAGCAGTTCTTC. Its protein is CSQTVMSSYNEQFF.

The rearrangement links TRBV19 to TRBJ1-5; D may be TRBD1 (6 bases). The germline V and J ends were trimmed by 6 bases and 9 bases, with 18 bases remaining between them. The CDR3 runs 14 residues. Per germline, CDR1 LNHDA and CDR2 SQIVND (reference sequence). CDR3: CASRGRTALGPQHF. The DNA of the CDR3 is TGTGCCAGTAGGGGAAGGACAGCCCTAGGGCCCCAGCATTTT.

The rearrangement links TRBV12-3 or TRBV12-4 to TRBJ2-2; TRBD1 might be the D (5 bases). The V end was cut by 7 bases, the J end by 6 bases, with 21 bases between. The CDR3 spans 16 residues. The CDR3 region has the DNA TGTGCCAGCACCCTCTGGGCAGGGATTCGCGCCGGGGAGCTGTTTTTT. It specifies CASTLWAGIRAGELFF.

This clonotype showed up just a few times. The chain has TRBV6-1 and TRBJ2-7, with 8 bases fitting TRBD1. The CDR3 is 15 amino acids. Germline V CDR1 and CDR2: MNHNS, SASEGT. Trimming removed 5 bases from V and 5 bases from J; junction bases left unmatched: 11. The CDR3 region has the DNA TGTGCCAGCAGTATTTGGACAGGGCATTTCCACGAGCAGTACTTC. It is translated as CASSIWTGHFHEQYF.

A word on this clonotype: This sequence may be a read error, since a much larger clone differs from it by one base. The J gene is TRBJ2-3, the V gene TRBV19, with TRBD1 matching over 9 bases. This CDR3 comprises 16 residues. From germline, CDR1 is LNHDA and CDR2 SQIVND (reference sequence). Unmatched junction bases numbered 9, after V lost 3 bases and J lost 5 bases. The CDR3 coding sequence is TGTGCCAGTAGTATGGGTTACAGGGGGCGAGTAGATACGCAGTATTTT. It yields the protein CASSMGYRGRVDTQYF. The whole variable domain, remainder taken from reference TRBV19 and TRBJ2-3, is DGGITQSPKYLFRKEGQNVTLSCEQNLNHDAMYWYRQDPGQGLRLIYYSQIVNDFQKGDIAEGYSVSREKKESFPLTVTSAQKNPTAFYLCASSMGYRGRVDTQYFGPGTRLTVL.

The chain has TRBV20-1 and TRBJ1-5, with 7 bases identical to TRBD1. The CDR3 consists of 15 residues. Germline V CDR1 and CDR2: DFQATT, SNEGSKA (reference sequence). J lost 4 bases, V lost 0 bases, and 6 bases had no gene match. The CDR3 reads CSARDGAGGNQPQHF. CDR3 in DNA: TGCAGTGCTAGAGATGGGGCAGGGGGGAATCAGCCCCAGCATTTT.

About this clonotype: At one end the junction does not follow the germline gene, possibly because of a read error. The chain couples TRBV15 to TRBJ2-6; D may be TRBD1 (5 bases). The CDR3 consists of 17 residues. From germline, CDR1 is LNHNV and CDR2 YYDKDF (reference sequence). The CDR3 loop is CATSREFGVLGANVPTF. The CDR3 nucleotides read TGTGCCACCAGCAGAGAGTTTGGTGTGCTTGGGGCCAACGTCCCGACTTTC.

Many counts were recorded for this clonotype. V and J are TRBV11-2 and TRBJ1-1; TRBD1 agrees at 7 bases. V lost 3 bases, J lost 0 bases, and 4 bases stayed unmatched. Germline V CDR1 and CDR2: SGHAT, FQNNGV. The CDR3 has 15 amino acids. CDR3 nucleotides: TGTGCCAGCAGCTTTCAGGGGGGATTGAACACTGAAGCTTTCTTT. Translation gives CASSFQGGLNTEAFF.

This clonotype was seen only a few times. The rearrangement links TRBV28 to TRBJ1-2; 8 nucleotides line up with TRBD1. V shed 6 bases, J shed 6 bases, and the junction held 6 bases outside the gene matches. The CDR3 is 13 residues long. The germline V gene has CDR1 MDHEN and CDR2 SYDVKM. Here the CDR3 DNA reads TGTGCCAGCAGCCGGGACAGGTTAGATGGCTACACCTTC. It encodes CASSRDRLDGYTF.

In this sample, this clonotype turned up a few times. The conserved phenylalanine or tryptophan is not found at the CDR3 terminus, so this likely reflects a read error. The CDR3, as DNA: TGCAGTGCTGGCGGGGAGGGCGTGAACACTGAAGCTTTCCTT. Amino acid sequence: CSAGGEGVNTEAFL. This chain links TRBV20-1 with TRBJ1-1; D gene ambiguous. V was pared by 5 bases and J by 0 bases, with 13 bases between. Germline loops: CDR1 DFQATT, CDR2 SNEGSKA (reference sequence). The CDR3 extends over 14 amino acids.

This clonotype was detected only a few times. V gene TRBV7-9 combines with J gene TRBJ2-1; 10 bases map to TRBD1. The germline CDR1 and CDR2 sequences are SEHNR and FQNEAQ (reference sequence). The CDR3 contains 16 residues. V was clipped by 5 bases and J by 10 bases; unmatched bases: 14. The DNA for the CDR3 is TGTGCCAGCAGCCCCCTGGGACAGGGGTCCCCGGGGGAGCAGTTCTTC. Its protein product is CASSPLGQGSPGEQFF.

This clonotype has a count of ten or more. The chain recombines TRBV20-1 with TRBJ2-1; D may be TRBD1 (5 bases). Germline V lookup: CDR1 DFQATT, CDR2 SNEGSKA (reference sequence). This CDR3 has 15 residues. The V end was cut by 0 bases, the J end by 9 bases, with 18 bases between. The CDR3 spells CSARDRGPRAGEQFF. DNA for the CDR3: TGCAGTGCTAGAGATAGGGGCCCCAGGGCAGGTGAGCAGTTCTTC.

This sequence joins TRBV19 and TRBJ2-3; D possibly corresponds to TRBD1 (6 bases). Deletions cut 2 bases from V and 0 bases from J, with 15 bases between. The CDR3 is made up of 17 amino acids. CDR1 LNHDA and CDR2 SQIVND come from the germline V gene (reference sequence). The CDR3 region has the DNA TGTGCCAGTAGTATACCCCGACAGGCATCTAGCACAGATACGCAGTATTTT. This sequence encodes CASSIPRQASSTDTQYF. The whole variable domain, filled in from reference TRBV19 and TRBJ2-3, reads DGGITQSPKYLFRKEGQNVTLSCEQNLNHDAMYWYRQDPGQGLRLIYYSQIVNDFQKGDIAEGYSVSREKKESFPLTVTSAQKNPTAFYLCASSIPRQASSTDTQYFGPGTRLTVL.

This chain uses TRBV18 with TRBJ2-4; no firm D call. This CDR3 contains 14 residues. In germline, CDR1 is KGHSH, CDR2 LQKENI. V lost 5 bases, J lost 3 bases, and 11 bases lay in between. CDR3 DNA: TGTGCCAGCTCAGTGGACCGAAGCAAAAACATTCAGTACTTC. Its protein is CASSVDRSKNIQYF.

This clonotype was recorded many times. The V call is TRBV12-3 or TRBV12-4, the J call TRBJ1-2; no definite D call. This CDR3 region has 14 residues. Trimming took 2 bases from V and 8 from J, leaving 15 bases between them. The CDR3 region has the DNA TGTGCCAGCAGTTTAAGGCGTCAGATTGACGGCTACACCTTC. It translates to CASSLRRQIDGYTF.

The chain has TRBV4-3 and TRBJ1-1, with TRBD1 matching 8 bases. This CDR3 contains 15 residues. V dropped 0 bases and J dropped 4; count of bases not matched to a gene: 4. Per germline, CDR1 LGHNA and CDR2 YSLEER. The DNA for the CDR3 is TGCGCCAGCAGCCAAGAAAGGACAGGGAGCACTGAAGCTTTCTTT. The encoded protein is CASSQERTGSTEAFF.

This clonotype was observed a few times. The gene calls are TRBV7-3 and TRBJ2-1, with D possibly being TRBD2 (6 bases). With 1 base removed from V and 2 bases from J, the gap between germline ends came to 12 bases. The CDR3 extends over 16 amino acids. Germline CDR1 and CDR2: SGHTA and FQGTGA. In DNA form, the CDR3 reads TGTGCCAGCAGCTTAAATAGCGGCCCTCCCTACAATGAGCAGTTCTTC. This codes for CASSLNSGPPYNEQFF.

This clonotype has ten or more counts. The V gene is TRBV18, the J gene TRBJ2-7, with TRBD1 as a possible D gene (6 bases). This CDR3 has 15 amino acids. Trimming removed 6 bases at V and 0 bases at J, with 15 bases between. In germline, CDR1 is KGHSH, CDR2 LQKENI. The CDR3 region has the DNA TGTGCCAGCTCCCCCGACAGGTCAAGCTCCTACGAGCAGTACTTC. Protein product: CASSPDRSSSYEQYF.

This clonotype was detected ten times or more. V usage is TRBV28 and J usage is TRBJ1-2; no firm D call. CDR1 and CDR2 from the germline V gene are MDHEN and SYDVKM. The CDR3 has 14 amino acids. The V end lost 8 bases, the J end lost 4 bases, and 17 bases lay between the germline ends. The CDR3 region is CASCTPSSAYGYTF. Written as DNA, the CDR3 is TGTGCCAGCTGTACACCCTCATCGGCCTATGGCTACACCTTC.

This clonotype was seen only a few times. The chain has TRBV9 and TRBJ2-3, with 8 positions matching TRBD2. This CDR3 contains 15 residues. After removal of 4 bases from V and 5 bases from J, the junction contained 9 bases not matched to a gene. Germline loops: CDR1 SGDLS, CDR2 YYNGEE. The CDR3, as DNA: TGTGCCAGCAGCCTAGGAGCGGGAGCTGTAGATACGCAGTATTTT. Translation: CASSLGAGAVDTQYF. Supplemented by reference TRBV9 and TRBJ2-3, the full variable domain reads DSGVTQTPKHLITATGQRVTLRCSPRSGDLSVYWYQQSLDQGLQFLIQYYNGEERAKGNILERFSAQQFPDLHSELNLSSLELGDSALYFCASSLGAGAVDTQYFGPGTRLTVL.

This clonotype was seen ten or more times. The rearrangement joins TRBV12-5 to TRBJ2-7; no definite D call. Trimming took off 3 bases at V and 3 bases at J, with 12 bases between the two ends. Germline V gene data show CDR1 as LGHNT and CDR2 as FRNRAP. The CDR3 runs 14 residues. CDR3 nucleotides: TGTGCTAGTGGTTTTCGCGGACGGTTCTACGAGCAGTACTTC. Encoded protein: CASGFRGRFYEQYF.

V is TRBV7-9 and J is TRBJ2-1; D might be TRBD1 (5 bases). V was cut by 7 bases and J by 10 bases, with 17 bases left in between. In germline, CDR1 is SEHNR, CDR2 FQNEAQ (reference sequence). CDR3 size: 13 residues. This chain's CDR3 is CASTFWVQGEQFF. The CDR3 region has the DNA TGTGCCAGCACCTTCTGGGTTCAGGGCGAGCAGTTCTTC.